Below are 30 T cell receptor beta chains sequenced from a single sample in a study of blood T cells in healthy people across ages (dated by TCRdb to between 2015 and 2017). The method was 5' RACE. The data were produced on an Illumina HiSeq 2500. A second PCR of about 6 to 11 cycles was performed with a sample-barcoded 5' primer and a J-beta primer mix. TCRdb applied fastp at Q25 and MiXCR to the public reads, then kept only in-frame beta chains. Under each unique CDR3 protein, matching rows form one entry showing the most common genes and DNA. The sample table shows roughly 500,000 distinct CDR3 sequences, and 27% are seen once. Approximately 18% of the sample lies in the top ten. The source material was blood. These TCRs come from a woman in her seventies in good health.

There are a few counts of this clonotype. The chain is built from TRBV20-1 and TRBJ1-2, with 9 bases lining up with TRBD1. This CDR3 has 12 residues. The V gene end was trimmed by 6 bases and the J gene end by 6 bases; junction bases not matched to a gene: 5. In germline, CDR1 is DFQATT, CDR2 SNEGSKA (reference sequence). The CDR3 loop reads CSARDRVDGYTF. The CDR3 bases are TGCAGTGCCCGGGACAGGGTGGATGGCTACACCTTC.

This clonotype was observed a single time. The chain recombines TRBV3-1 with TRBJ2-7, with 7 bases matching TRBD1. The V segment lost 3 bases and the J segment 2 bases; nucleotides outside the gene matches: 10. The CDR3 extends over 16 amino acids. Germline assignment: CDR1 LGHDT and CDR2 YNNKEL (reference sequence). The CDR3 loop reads CASSQKDRRETYEQYF. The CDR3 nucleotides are TGTGCCAGCAGCCAGAAGGACAGGAGAGAAACCTACGAGCAGTACTTC.

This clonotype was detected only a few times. CDR3: CASSSSAESGNTIYF. CDR3 nucleotide sequence: TGTGCCAGCAGCTCCTCGGCTGAGTCTGGAAACACCATATATTTT. The chain couples TRBV21-1 to TRBJ1-3. TRBV21-1 is a pseudogene. The CDR3 loop spans 15 amino acids.

DNA for the CDR3: TGCGCCAGCAGTCCAGAACGGGGGGGCACAGATACGCAGTATTTT. It translates to CASSPERGGTDTQYF. The rearrangement uses TRBV5-1 and TRBJ2-3, with 7 positions matching TRBD2. The CDR3 runs to 15 residues. Looked up from germline, CDR1 is SGHRS and CDR2 is YFSETQ. The junction had 7 bases not matched to a gene; V was cut back by 5 bases and J by 1 base. Combining the CDR3 with reference TRBV5-1 and TRBJ2-3 gives the whole variable domain KAGVTQTPRYLIKTRGQQVTLSCSPISGHRSVSWYQQTPGQGLQFLFEYFSETQRNKGNFPGRFSGRQFSNSRSEMNVSTLELGDSALYLCASSPERGGTDTQYFGPGTRLTVL.

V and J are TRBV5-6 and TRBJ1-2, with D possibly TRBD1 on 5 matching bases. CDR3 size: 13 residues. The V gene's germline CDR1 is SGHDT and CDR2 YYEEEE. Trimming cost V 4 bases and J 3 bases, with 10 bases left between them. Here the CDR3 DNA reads TGTGCCAGCAGCCAACAGGACCACTATGGCTACACCTTC. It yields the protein CASSQQDHYGYTF.

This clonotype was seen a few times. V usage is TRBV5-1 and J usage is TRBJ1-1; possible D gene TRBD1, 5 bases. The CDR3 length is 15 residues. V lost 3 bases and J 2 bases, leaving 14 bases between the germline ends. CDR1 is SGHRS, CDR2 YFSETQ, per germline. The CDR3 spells CASSYASTGNTEAFF. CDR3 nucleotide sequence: TGCGCCAGCAGCTACGCCTCAACAGGAAACACTGAAGCTTTCTTT.

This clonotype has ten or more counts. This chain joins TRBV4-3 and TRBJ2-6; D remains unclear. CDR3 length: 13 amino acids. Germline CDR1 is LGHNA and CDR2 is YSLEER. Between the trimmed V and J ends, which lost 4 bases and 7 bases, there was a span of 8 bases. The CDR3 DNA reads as TGCGCCAGCAGCCTAAGAGGCGCCAACGTCCTGACTTTC. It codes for CASSLRGANVLTF.

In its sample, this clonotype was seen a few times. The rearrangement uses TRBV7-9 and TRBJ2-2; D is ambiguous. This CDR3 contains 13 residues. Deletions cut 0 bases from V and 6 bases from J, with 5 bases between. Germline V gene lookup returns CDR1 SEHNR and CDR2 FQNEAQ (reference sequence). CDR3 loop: CASSLAQSGELFF. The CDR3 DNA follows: TGTGCCAGCAGCTTAGCTCAATCCGGGGAGCTGTTTTTT.

The CDR3 DNA sequence: TGTGCCAGCAGCCCACCTAACACCTACGAGCAGTACTTC. This gives the protein CASSPPNTYEQYF. The chain carries TRBV27 and TRBJ2-5; the D is unclear. Judging by the DNA end, TRBJ2-7 fits better; the J call may be wrong. Germline V gives CDR1 MNHEY, CDR2 SMNVEV (reference sequence). The length of the CDR3 is 13 residues.

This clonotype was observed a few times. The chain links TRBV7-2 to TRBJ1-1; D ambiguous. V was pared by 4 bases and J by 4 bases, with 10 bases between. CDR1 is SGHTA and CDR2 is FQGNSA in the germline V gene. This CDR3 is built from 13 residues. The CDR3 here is CASSYMVTTEAFF. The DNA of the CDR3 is TGTGCCAGCAGCTATATGGTGACCACTGAAGCTTTCTTT.

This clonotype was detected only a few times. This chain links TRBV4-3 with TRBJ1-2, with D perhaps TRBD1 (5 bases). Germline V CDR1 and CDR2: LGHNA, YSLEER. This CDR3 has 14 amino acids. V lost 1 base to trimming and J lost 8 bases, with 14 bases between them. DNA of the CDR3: TGCGCCAGCAGCCAAGTTTCAGGGAGTTGGGGCTACACCTTC. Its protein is CASSQVSGSWGYTF.

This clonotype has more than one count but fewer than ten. The CDR3 bases are TGTGCCAGCAGTGAATACCGGGAAGCAGACTATGGCTACACCTTC. This translates into CASSEYREADYGYTF. V gene TRBV6-1 combines with J gene TRBJ1-2; unclear D gene. Trimming stripped 2 bases from V and 3 bases from J, with 13 bases between. Germline V gene data show CDR1 as MNHNS and CDR2 as SASEGT. This CDR3 contains 15 residues.

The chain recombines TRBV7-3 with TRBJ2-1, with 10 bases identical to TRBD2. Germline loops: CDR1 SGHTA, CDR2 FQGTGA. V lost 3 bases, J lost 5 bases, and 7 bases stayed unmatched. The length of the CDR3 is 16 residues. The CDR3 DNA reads TGTGCCAGCAGCTTCCGTAGCGGGGGGATCAACAATGAGCAGTTCTTC. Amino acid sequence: CASSFRSGGINNEQFF.

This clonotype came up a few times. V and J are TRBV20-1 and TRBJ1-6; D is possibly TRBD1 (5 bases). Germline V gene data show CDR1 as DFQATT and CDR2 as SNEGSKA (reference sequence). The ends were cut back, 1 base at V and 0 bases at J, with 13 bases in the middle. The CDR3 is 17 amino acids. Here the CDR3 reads CSARAAGTNSYNSPLHF. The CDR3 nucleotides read TGCAGTGCTAGAGCCGCCGGGACGAACTCCTATAATTCACCCCTCCACTTT.

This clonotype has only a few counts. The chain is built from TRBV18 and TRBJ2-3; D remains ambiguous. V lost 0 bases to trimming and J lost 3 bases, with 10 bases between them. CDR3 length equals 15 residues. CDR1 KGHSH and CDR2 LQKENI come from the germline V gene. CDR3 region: CASSPPSAATDTQYF. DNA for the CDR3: TGTGCCAGCTCACCACCGTCGGCAGCAACAGATACGCAGTATTTT.

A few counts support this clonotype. Here the CDR3 DNA reads TGTGCCAGCAGCCCACGGCAGACGCGGGAAGAGACCCAGTACTTC. Translation: CASSPRQTREETQYF. The chain carries TRBV7-2 and TRBJ2-5; D is perhaps TRBD2 (5 bases). The germline CDR1 and CDR2 sequences are SGHTA and FQGNSA. This CDR3 is 15 amino acids long. The germline V and J ends were trimmed by 5 bases and 3 bases, with 16 bases remaining between them.

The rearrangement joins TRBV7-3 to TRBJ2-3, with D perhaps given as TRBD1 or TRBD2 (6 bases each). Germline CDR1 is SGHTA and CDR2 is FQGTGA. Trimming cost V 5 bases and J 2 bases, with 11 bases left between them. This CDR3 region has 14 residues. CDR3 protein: CASSRGGNTDTQYF. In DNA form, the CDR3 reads TGTGCCAGCAGCCGAGGGGGGAACACAGATACGCAGTATTTT.

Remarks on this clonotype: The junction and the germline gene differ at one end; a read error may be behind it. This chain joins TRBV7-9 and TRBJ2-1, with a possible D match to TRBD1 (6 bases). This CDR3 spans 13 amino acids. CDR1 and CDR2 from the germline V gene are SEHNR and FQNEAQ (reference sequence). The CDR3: CASSLGAYNGQFF. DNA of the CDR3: TGTGCCAGCAGCTTGGGGGCTTACAATGGGCAGTTCTTC.

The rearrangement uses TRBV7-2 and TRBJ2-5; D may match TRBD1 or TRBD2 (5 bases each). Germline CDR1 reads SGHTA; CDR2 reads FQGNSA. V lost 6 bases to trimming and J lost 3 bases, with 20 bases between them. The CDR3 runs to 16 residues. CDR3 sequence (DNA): TGTGCCAGCAGTTTTAATGGGGCGGGCCTGGAAGAGACCCAGTACTTC. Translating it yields CASSFNGAGLEETQYF. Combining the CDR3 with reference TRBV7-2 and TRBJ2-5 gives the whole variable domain GAGVSQSPSNKVTEKGKDVELRCDPISGHTALYWYRQSLGQGLEFLIYFQGNSAPDKSGLPSDRFSAERTGGSVSTLTIQRTQQEDSAVYLCASSFNGAGLEETQYFGPGTRLLVL.

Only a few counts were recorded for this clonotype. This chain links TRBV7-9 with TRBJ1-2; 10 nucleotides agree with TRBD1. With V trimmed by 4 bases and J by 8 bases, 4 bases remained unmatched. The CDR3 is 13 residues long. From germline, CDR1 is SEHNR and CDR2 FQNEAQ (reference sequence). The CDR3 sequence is CASSSRTGGGYTF. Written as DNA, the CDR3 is TGTGCCAGCAGCTCGAGGACAGGGGGAGGCTACACCTTC.

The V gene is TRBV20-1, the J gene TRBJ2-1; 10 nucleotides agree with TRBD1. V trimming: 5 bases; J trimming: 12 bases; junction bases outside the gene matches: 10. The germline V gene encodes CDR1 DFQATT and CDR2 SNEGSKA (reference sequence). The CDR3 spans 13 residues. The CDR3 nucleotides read TGCAGTGCTCGGGACAGGGGCGATAGTCGGCAGTTCTTC. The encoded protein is CSARDRGDSRQFF.

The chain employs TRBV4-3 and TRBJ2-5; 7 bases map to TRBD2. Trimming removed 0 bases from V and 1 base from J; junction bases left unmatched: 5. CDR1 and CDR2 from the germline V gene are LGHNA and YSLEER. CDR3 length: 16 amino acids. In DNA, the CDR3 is TGCGCCAGCAGCCAAGATGGAGGGACTATCCAAGAGACCCAGTACTTC. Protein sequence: CASSQDGGTIQETQYF.

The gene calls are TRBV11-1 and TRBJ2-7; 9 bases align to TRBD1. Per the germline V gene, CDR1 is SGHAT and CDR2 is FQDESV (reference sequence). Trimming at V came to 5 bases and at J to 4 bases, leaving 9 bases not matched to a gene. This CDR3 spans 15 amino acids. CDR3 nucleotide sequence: TGTGCCAGCAGCACCTCCGGGACAGGGATATACGAGCAGTACTTC. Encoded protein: CASSTSGTGIYEQYF.

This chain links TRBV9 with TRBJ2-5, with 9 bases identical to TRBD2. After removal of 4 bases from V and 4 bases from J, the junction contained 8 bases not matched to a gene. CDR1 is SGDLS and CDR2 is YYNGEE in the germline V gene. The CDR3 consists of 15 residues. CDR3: CASSYGTSKGETQYF. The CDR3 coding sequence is TGTGCCAGCAGCTACGGGACTAGCAAAGGAGAGACCCAGTACTTC.

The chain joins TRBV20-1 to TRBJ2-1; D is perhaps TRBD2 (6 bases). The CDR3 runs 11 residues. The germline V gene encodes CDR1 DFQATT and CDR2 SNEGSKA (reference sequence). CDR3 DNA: TGCAGCGGGGGTACCTACAATGAGCAGTTCTTC. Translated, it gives CSGGTYNEQFF.

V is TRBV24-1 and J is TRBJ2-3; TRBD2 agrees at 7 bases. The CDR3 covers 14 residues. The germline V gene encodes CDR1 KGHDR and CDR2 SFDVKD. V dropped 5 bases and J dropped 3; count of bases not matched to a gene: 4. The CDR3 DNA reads TGTGCCACCAGTGTTGGCGGGGGAACAGATACGCAGTATTTT. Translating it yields CATSVGGGTDTQYF.

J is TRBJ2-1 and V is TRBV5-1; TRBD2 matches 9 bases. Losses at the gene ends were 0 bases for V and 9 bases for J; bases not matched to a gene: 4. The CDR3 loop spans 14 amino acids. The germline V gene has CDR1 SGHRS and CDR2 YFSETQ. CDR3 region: CASSLVAGAGEQFF. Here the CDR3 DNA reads TGCGCCAGCAGCTTGGTAGCGGGAGCGGGTGAGCAGTTCTTC.

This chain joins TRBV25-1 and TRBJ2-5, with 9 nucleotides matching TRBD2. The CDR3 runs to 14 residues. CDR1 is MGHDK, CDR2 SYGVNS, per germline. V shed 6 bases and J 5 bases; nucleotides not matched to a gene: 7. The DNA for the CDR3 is TGTGCCAGCAGCCAAGCGGGGGGCCTTGAGACCCAGTACTTC. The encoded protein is CASSQAGGLETQYF. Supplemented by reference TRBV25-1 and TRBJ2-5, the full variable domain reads EADIYQTPRYLVIGTGKKITLECSQTMGHDKMYWYQQDPGMELHLIHYSYGVNSTEKGDLSSESTVSRIRTEHFPLTLESARPSHTSQYLCASSQAGGLETQYFGPGTRLLVL.

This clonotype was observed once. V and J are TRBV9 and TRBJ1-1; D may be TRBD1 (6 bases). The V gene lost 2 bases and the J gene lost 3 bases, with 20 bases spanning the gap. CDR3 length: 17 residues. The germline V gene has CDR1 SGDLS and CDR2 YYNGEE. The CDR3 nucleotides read TGTGCCAGCAGCGTTGGCTTGGAGGGACACCGATACACTGAAGCTTTCTTT. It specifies CASSVGLEGHRYTEAFF.

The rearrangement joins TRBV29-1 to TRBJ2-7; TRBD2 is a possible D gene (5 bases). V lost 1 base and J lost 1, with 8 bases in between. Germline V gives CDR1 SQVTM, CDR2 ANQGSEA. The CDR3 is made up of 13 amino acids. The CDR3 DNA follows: TGCAGCGTTGAAGGAGAGGGTTCCTACGAGCAGTACTTC. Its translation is CSVEGEGSYEQYF.